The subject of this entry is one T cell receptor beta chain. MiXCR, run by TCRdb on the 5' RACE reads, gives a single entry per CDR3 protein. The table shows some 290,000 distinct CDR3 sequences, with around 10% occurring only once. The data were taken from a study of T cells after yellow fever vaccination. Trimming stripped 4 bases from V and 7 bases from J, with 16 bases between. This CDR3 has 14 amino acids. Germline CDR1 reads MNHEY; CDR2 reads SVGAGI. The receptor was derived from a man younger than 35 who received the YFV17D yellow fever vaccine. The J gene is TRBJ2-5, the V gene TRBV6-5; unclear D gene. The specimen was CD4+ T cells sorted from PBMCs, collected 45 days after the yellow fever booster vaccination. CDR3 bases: TGTGCCAGCAGTTCCCGACTGGGGTTTGTGACCCAGTACTTC. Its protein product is CASSSRLGFVTQYF.